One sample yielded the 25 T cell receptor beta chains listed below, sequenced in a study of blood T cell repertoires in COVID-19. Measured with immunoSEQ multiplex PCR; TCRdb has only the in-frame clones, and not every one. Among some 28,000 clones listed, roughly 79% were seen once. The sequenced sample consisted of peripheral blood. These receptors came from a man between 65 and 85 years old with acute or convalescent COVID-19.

The chain's CDR3 is CASSEFDRDNEKLFF. The CDR3, as DNA: TGTGCCAGCAGTGAGTTTGACAGGGATAATGAAAAACTGTTTTTT. This chain connects TRBV2 to TRBJ1-4; the match to TRBD1 covers 7 bases. Looked up from germline, CDR1 is SNHLY and CDR2 is FYNNEI. The CDR3 spans 15 residues. Germline trimming cut 3 bases from V and 4 bases from J; bases unmatched to any gene: 5.

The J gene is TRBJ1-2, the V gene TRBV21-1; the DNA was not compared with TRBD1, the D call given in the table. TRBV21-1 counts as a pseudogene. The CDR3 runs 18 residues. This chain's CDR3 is CASSKSPDRGRANYGYTF. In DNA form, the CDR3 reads TGTGCCAGCAGCAAGAGTCCGGACAGGGGTAGAGCTAACTATGGCTACACCTTC.

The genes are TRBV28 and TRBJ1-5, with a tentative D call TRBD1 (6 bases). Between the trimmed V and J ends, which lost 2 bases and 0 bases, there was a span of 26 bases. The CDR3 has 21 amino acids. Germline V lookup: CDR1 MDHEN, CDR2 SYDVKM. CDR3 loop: CASSLRHPREGGLYSNQPQHF. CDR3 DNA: TGTGCCAGCAGTTTACGCCATCCACGGGAGGGGGGACTTTATAGCAATCAGCCCCAGCATTTT.

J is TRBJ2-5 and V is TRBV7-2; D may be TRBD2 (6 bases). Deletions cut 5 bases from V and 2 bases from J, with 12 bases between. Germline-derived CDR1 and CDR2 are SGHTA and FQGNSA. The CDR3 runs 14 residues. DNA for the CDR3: TGTGCCAGCAGCCCACCGGGGGTACAAGAGACCCAGTACTTC. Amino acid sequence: CASSPPGVQETQYF.

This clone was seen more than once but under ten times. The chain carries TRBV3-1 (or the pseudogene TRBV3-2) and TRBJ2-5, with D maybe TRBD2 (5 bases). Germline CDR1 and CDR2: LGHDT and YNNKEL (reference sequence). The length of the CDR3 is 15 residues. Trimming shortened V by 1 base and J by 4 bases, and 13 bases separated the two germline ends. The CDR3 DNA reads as TGTGCCAGCAGCCAAGTGTGGAGGACCGGAGAGACCCAGTACTTC. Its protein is CASSQVWRTGETQYF.

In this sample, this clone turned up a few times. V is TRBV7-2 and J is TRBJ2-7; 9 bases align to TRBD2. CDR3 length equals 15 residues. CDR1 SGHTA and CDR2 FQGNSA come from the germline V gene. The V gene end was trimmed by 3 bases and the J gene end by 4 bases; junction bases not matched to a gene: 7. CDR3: CASSLGGRALYEQYF. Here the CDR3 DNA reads TGTGCCAGCAGCTTGGGCGGGAGGGCCCTGTACGAGCAGTACTTC.

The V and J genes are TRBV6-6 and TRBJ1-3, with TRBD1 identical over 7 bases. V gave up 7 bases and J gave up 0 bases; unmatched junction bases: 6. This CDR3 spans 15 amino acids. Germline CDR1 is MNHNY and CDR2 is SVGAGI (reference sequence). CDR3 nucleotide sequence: TGTGCCAGCATTCAGACAGGGAACTCTGGAAACACCATATATTTT. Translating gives CASIQTGNSGNTIYF.

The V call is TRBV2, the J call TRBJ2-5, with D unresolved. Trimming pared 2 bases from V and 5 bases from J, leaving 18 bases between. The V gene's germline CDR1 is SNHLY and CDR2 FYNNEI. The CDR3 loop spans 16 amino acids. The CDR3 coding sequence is TGTGCCAGCAGTGAACAATTTTCGAGGCGTAGGGAGACCCAGTACTTC. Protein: CASSEQFSRRRETQYF. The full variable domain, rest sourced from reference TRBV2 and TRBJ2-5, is EPEVTQTPSHQVTQMGQEVILRCVPISNHLYFYWYRQILGQKVEFLVSFYNNEISEKSEIFDDQFSVERPDGSNFTLKIRSTKLEDSAMYFCASSEQFSRRRETQYFGPGTRLLVL.

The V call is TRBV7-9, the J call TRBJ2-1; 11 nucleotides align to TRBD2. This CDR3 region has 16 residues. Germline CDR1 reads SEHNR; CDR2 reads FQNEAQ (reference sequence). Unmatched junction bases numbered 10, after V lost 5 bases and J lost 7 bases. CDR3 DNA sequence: TGTGCCAGCAGCCGCCTAGCGGGGGGCAGGGGGAATGAGCAGTTCTTC. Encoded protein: CASSRLAGGRGNEQFF.

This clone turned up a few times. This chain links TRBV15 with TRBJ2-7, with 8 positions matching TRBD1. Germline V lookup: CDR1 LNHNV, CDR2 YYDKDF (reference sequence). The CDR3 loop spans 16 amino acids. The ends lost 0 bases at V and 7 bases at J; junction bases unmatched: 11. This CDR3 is CATSRDLGQGAQEQYF. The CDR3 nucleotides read TGTGCCACCAGCAGAGATTTGGGGCAGGGGGCGCAAGAGCAGTACTTC.

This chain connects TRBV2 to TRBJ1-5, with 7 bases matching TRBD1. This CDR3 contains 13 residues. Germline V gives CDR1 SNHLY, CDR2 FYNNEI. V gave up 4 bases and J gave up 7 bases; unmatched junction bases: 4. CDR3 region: CASSAQGGQPQHF. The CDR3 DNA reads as TGTGCCAGCAGTGCCCAGGGGGGACAGCCCCAGCATTTT.

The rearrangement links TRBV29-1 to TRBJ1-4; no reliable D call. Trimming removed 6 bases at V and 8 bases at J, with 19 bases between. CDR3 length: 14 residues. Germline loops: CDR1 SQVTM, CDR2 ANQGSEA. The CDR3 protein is CSVGLSERGEKLFF. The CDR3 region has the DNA TGCAGCGTAGGTCTGTCAGAAAGAGGGGAAAAACTGTTTTTT.

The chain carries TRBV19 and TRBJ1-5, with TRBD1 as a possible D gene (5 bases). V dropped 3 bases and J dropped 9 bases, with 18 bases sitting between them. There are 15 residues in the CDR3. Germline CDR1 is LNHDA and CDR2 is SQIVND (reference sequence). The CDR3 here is CASSIMSSNRGPQHF. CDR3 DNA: TGTGCCAGTAGTATCATGAGCTCTAATAGGGGGCCCCAGCATTTT.

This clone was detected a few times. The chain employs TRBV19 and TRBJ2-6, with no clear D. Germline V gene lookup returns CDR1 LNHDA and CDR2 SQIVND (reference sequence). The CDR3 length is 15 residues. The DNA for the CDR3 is TGTGCTACCCATGGCGGAACCTCTGGGGCCAACGTCCTGACTTTC. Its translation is CATHGGTSGANVLTF.

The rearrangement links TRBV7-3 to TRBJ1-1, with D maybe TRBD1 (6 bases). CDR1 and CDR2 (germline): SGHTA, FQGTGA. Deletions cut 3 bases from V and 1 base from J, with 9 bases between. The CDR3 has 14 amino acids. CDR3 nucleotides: TGTGCCAGCAGCTTCGCGGGGGCGAACACTGAAGCTTTCTTT. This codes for CASSFAGANTEAFF.

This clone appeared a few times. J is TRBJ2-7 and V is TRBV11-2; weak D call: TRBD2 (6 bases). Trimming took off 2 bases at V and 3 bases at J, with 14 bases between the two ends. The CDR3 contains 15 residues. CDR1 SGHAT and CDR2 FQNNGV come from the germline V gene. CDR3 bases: TGTGCCAGCAGCTTAAGCGGGCCGACGCGCTACGAGCAGTACTTC. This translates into CASSLSGPTRYEQYF.

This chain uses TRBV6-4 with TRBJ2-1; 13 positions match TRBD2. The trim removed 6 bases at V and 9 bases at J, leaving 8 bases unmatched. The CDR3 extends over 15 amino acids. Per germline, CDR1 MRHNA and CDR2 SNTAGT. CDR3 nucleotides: TGTGCCAGCAGAGAACTAGCGGGAGGGAGTGGTGAGCAGTTCTTC. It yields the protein CASRELAGGSGEQFF.

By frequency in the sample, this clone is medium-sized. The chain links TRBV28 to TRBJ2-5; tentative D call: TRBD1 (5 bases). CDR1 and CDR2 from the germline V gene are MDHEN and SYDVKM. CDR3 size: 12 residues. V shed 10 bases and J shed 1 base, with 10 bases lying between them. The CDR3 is CAILTAQETQYF. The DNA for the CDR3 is TGTGCCATCCTGACAGCCCAAGAGACCCAGTACTTC.

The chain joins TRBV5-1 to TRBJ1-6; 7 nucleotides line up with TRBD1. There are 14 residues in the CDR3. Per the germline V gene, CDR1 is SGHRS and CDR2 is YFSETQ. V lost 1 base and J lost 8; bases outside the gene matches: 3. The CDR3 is CASSLTGVDSPLHF. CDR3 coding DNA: TGCGCCAGCAGCTTGACAGGGGTAGATTCACCCCTCCACTTT.

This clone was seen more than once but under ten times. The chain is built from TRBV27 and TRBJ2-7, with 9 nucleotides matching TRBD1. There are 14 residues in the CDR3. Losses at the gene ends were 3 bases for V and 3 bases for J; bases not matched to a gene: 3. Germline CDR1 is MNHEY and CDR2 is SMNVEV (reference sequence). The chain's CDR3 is CASSFLGQGYEQYF. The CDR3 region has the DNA TGTGCCAGCAGTTTTCTGGGACAGGGCTACGAGCAGTACTTC.

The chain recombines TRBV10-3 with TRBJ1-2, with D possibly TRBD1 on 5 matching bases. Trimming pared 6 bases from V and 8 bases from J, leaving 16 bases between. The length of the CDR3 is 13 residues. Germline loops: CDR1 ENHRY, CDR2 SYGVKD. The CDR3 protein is CAIRGGTFEGYTF. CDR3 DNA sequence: TGTGCCATCAGGGGGGGGACGTTTGAGGGCTACACCTTC.

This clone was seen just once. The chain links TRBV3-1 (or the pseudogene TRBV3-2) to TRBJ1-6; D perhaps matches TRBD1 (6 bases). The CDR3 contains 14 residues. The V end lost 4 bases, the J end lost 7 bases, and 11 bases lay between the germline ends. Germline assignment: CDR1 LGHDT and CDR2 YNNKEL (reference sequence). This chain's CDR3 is CASSPGTQNSPLHF. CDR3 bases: TGTGCCAGCAGCCCCGGGACACAAAATTCACCCCTCCACTTT.

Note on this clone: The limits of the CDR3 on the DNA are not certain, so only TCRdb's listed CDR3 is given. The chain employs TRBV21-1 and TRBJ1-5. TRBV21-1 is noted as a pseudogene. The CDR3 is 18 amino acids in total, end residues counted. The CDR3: CASSNGTLRQPPNQPQHF.

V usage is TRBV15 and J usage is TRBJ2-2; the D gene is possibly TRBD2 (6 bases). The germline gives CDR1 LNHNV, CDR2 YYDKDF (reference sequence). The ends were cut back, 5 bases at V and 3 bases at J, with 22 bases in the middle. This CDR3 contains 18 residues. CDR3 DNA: TGTGCCACCAGCGGAGGAGAGCAACGGGAGTACTACACCGGGGAGCTGTTTTTT. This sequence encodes CATSGGEQREYYTGELFF. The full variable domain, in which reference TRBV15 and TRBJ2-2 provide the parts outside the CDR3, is DAMVIQNPRYQVTQFGKPVTLSCSQTLNHNVMYWYQQKSSQAPKLLFHYYDKDFNNEADTPDNFQSRRPNTSFCFLDIRSPGLGDTAMYLCATSGGEQREYYTGELFFGEGSRLTVL.

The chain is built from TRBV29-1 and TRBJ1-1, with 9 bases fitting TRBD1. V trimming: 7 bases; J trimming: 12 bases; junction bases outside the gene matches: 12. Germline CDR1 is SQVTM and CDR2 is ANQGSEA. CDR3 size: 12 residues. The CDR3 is CSAQQGAGNTFF. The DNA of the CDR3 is TGCAGCGCACAACAGGGGGCAGGGAATACTTTCTTT.